This T cell receptor beta chain was sequenced in a study of T cell responses to AZD1222 COVID-19 vaccine. Whole-study results and caveats: The CD4 TCRs associated with vaccination extended across spike and predominated at 160-218 and 743-854. At baseline, seropositivity was found in only a handful of AZD1222 recipients.

Comment on this clone: As yet, its antigen is unknown.

Germline V gene lookup returns CDR1 MNHNY and CDR2 SVGAGI (reference sequence). The CDR3 contains 13 residues. The V end lost 0 bases, the J end lost 11 bases, and 13 bases lay between the germline ends. Using immunoSEQ multiplex PCR, the repertoire was profiled, and TCRdb retains in-frame clones only, with some absent. The table records 150,000 to 200,000 clones, roughly 92% of them present only once. The sequence derives from an adult who received the AZD1222 COVID-19 vaccine. This chain links TRBV6-6 with TRBJ1-1; TRBD1 is a possible D gene (5 bases). The sample here was peripheral blood, taken 28 days after the second AZD1222 dose. The CDR3 sequence is CASSYSMREGAFF. The CDR3 nucleotides read TGTGCCAGCAGTTACTCGATGAGGGAGGGGGCTTTCTTT.